A single sample is the source of the 3 T cell receptor beta chains below, sequenced in a study of regulatory T cells in long-lasting Graves disease. The time point here: newly diagnosed GD, antithyroid drugs for less than 3 months. Researchers made the TCR library from RNA that was extracted from PBMCs. Arm-PCR of CDR3 regions and iRepertoire HTBI primers were used to build TCR beta libraries. TCRdb used MiXCR to reprocess the multiplex PCR reads, holding one entry per CDR3 protein. The data show hundreds of thousands of distinct CDR3 sequences, around 15% seen once. The specimen comprised peripheral blood mononuclear cells (PBMCs), sampled at new diagnosis, from a patient treated with antithyroid drugs. The receptors derive from a female donor with Graves disease.

Only a few counts were recorded for this clonotype. This chain links TRBV28 with TRBJ2-5; tentatively, D is TRBD2 (6 bases). This CDR3 is built from 12 residues. Trimming took off 10 bases at V and 5 bases at J, with 14 bases between the two ends. From germline, CDR1 is MDHEN and CDR2 SYDVKM. The CDR3: CANPEGMETQYF. The CDR3 coding sequence is TGTGCCAACCCGGAGGGTATGGAGACCCAGTACTTC.

This clonotype was seen ten or more times. The genes are TRBV2 and TRBJ1-5; no clear D gene. The V gene's germline CDR1 is SNHLY and CDR2 FYNNEI. The CDR3 spans 12 residues. Trimming pared 5 bases from V and 3 bases from J, leaving 5 bases between. CDR3 region: CASSRDNQPQHF. The CDR3 DNA reads TGTGCCAGCAGTCGCGACAATCAGCCCCAGCATTTT.

In its sample, this clonotype was seen a few times. The chain employs TRBV10-1 and TRBJ2-1; TRBD2 matches 8 bases. Germline-derived CDR1 and CDR2 are WNHNN and SYGVQD (reference sequence). The CDR3 runs 15 residues. The trim removed 6 bases at V and 9 bases at J, leaving 13 bases unmatched. Written as DNA, the CDR3 is TGCGCCAGCAGCGCAAGGGGAGCGGGAGCGGGTGAGCAGTTCTTC. Amino acid sequence: CASSARGAGAGEQFF.